Below are 2 T cell receptor beta chains sequenced from a single sample in a study of T cells after yellow fever vaccination. MiXCR, applied by TCRdb to the 5' RACE reads, yields one record per CDR3 protein. The sample has under 500,000 distinct CDR3 sequences, over 15% seen once. Sequenced material: PBMCs, taken before the yellow fever booster vaccination. Receptors were obtained from a man between 18 and 29 years old who received the YFV17D yellow fever vaccine.

This clonotype was found many times. V usage is TRBV24-1 and J usage is TRBJ2-1, with 11 bases matching TRBD1. Germline V CDR1 and CDR2: KGHDR, SFDVKD. The CDR3 consists of 16 residues. After removal of 5 bases from V and 7 bases from J, the junction contained 9 bases not matched to a gene. Here the CDR3 DNA reads TGTGCCACCAGTGTTACGGGACAGGGGGTACGGAATGAGCAGTTCTTC. It yields the protein CATSVTGQGVRNEQFF.

This clonotype showed up many times. V usage is TRBV4-2 and J usage is TRBJ2-5, with a tentative D call TRBD2 (6 bases). CDR1 and CDR2 from the germline V gene are LGHNA and YNFKEQ. The CDR3 covers 14 residues. Trimming stripped 6 bases from V and 5 bases from J, with 16 bases between. CDR3 amino acids: CASSLESGEETQYF. CDR3 in DNA: TGTGCCAGCAGTCTAGAATCGGGGGAGGAGACCCAGTACTTC.